The T cell receptor (beta chain) described here comes from a study of blood T cell repertoires in COVID-19 (TCRdb year 2020). Study-wide context: Samples covering the acute and convalescent phases of COVID-19 were provided by collaborators in the United States, Italy and Spain. The prospective study material was composed of cDNA or gDNA derived from T cells, B-cell-depleted T cells, or PBMCs. Deeply sampled blood TCRbeta repertoires from subjects exposed to, actively infected with, or recovered from COVID-19 were included in the dataset. The repertoires were released in a freely available public database intended as a resource for research on the immune response to SARS-CoV-2. The samples were drawn from two sources: the first 160 participants of the ongoing ImmuneRACE study, and 1,200 or so subjects contributed by 6 global collaborators. Sample metadata almost always included a de-identified subject ID, COVID-19 status, age in years and sex. Where available, HLA class I and class II types were taken from metadata supplied by the sample provider and were not determined by assay-based typing. Broader findings and caveats from the paper: The amount of clinical and demographic metadata varied by source and participant and was provided uncurated.

TCRbeta CDR3 regions were amplified from genomic DNA by means of the immunoSEQ Assay, a bias-controlled multiplex PCR. As for the authors' bioinformatics: Nucleated cell counts per sample were estimated from amplification of reference gene primers within the assay. Sequence reads were collapsed and filtered to measure the absolute abundance of every unique TCRbeta CDR3 rearrangement. Productive Simpson clonality was computed per sample as the square root of Simpson's diversity index over productive rearrangements. In TCRdb, the immuneACCESS table is reduced to in-frame sequences with V and J assigned. These tables do not hold every clone; where another copy was compared, an unresolved V gene accounts for under half, and the others remain unexplained. The DNA was the basis for D and trimming; V, J and clone size are from that table. Within this sample are some 150,000 clones, with over 75% of them counted one time only. The top ten hold roughly 1.5% of the sample.

Each collaborating institution followed its own protocols to collect whole blood in K2EDTA tubes. For TCRbeta analysis, collaborator samples were shipped as frozen whole blood, as isolated PBMCs, or as DNA extracted from either sample type. CDR1 and CDR2, looked up from the germline V gene (reference sequence), are GTSNPN and SVGIG. Clipping removes 3 bases from V and 1 base from J, with 7 as the unmatched junction base count. Inclusive of the bounding cysteine and phenylalanine, the CDR3 is 15 residues long. Solely the CDR3 DNA is kept, with 45 bases framed from the first base. This clone was detected only once. Its antigen target is currently unknown. One base away there is no much larger clone; base qualities are not given.

The chain joins TRBV30 to TRBJ1-1; 8 middle bases align to TRBD1. The sequencing input was peripheral blood. The TCR originated in a human donor in a cohort sampled during active COVID-19. The CDR3 protein is CAWSFKGTGNTEAFF. The DNA sequence reads TGTGCCTGGAGCTTTAAAGGGACAGGGAACACTGAAGCTTTCTTT. With the portions outside the CDR3 filled from the reference TRBV30 and TRBJ1-1 genes, the complete variable region becomes SQTIHQWPATLVQPVGSPLSLECTVEGTSNPNLYWYRQAAGRGLQLLFYSVGIGQISSEVPQNLSASRPQDRQFILSSKKLLLSDSGFYLCAWSFKGTGNTEAFFGQGTRLTVV.